These 16 T cell receptor beta chains originate from one sample sequenced in a study of cytomegalovirus exposure and HLA in healthy donors. Primers: 60 Vbeta forward and 13 Jbeta reverse. Sequencing used immunoSEQ multiplex PCR; TCRdb keeps in-frame clones, though not all of them. This table holds 150,000 to 200,000 clones, around four fifths found once. The sample comprised PBMCs. These TCRs come from a man in his fifties in good health and CMV-seropositive.

The chain employs TRBV9 and TRBJ2-1; 11 nucleotides line up with TRBD2. Germline V CDR1 and CDR2: SGDLS, YYNGEE. Unmatched junction bases numbered 4, after V lost 4 bases and J lost 4 bases. This CDR3 region has 15 residues. The CDR3 bases are TGTGCCAGCAGCTCCGGGACTAGCGGTTACAATGAGCAGTTCTTC. Protein: CASSSGTSGYNEQFF.

The V gene is TRBV6-4, the J gene TRBJ2-6; maybe TRBD1 (5 bases). Per germline, CDR1 MRHNA and CDR2 SNTAGT. Trimming cost V 10 bases and J 2 bases, with 6 bases left between them. The CDR3 runs to 12 residues. The CDR3 region is CAKGTGANVLTF. CDR3 nucleotide sequence: TGTGCCAAGGGGACTGGGGCCAACGTCCTGACTTTC.

This clone occurred once. The chain is built from TRBV29-1 and TRBJ2-1; 8 positions agree with TRBD2. Germline V CDR1 and CDR2: SQVTM, ANQGSEA. This CDR3 comprises 16 residues. V lost 6 bases and J lost 8; bases outside the gene matches: 18. CDR3 DNA: TGCAGCGTAGAGCTCCCGACCGGGACTAGTTTAGATGAGCAGTTCTTC. It is translated as CSVELPTGTSLDEQFF.

A word on this clone: A junction end diverges from the germline sequence, so it may reflect a read error. The chain links TRBV20-1 to TRBJ1-6, with D unclear. The germline V gene has CDR1 DFQATT and CDR2 SNEGSKA (reference sequence). This CDR3 spans 11 amino acids. CDR3 DNA: TGCAGTGCTTCCTTTAATTCACCCCTCCACTTT. Amino acid sequence: CSASFNSPLHF.

The chain joins TRBV10-3 to TRBJ1-2, with TRBD1 matching over 8 bases. This CDR3 is 16 amino acids long. Germline CDR1 reads ENHRY; CDR2 reads SYGVKD. Trimming at V came to 3 bases and at J to 4 bases, leaving 10 bases not matched to a gene. The CDR3, as DNA: TGTGCCATCAGTGACCCCGGACAGGGAATGAGCTATGGCTACACCTTC. Protein product: CAISDPGQGMSYGYTF.

The V and J genes are TRBV5-1 and TRBJ1-1; D may be TRBD1 (6 bases). Germline assignment: CDR1 SGHRS and CDR2 YFSETQ. V was cut by 6 bases and J by 0 bases, with 15 bases left in between. This CDR3 is built from 15 residues. In nucleotides, the CDR3 is TGCGCCAGCAACTCCCGGGAGGGGGTGAACACTGAAGCTTTCTTT. This encodes CASNSREGVNTEAFF.

The chain is built from TRBV18 and TRBJ2-1; D is possibly TRBD1 (6 bases). CDR1 KGHSH and CDR2 LQKENI come from the germline V gene. The CDR3 consists of 17 residues. V lost 8 bases, J lost 5 bases, and 25 bases lay in between. In DNA form, the CDR3 reads TGTGCCAGCGCCAAACAAACAGGGATTGATAAGGACAATGAGCAGTTCTTC. It translates to CASAKQTGIDKDNEQFF.

The gene calls are TRBV7-3 and TRBJ2-3, with D hard to call. Germline CDR1 SGHTA, CDR2 FQGTGA. Trimming pared 1 base from V and 6 bases from J, leaving 8 bases between. CDR3 length: 13 residues. CDR3 DNA sequence: TGTGCCAGCAGCTTAAGCCTCCGGGATACGCAGTATTTT. It encodes CASSLSLRDTQYF.

This clone has more than one count but fewer than ten. The chain links TRBV6-5 to TRBJ1-6, with TRBD1 as a possible D gene (5 bases). Germline assignment: CDR1 MNHEY and CDR2 SVGAGI. V dropped 2 bases and J dropped 5 bases, with 10 bases sitting between them. The CDR3 runs to 15 residues. CDR3 sequence reads: CASSYKGYDNSPLHF. For the CDR3, the DNA is TGTGCCAGCAGTTACAAGGGGTACGATAATTCACCCCTCCACTTT.

This clone has only a few counts. The chain is built from TRBV9 and TRBJ1-1; D remains ambiguous. The CDR3 has 11 residues. V was clipped by 7 bases and J by 4 bases, with 8 bases between them. Germline V gene sequence: CDR1 SGDLS, CDR2 YYNGEE. The CDR3 DNA is TGTGCCAGCTCCGAGGTCACTGAAGCTTTCTTT. Translation: CASSEVTEAFF. The complete variable domain, with remaining parts taken from reference TRBV9 and TRBJ1-1, reads DSGVTQTPKHLITATGQRVTLRCSPRSGDLSVYWYQQSLDQGLQFLIQYYNGEERAKGNILERFSAQQFPDLHSELNLSSLELGDSALYFCASSEVTEAFFGQGTRLTVV.

V usage is TRBV19 and J usage is TRBJ2-5; D possibly corresponds to TRBD2 (6 bases). The last part of the DNA fits TRBJ2-7 better; the J call may be wrong. Germline CDR1 LNHDA, CDR2 SQIVND (reference sequence). The CDR3 is 15 amino acids. The CDR3 coding sequence is TGTGCCAGTAGTATTGGCGGGACCAGCTCCTACGAGCAGTACTTC. Translating gives CASSIGGTSSYEQYF.

This chain connects TRBV27 to TRBJ1-2; TRBD1 might be the D (6 bases). Looked up from germline, CDR1 is MNHEY and CDR2 is SMNVEV (reference sequence). The length of the CDR3 is 13 residues. The V gene lost 6 bases and the J gene lost 3 bases, with 11 bases spanning the gap. The CDR3 DNA is TGTGCCAGCAGCCCGCCAGGGGACTATGGCTACACCTTC. Amino acids: CASSPPGDYGYTF.

The CDR3 coding sequence is TGTGCCAGTAGTATGGCTTCTGGGGCCAACGTCCTGACTTTC. This gives the protein CASSMASGANVLTF. This chain connects TRBV19 to TRBJ2-6; D is unclear. Trimming removed 3 bases from V and 1 base from J, with 4 bases in between. CDR1 is LNHDA, CDR2 SQIVND, per germline (reference sequence). The CDR3 extends over 14 amino acids. The whole variable domain, filled in from reference TRBV19 and TRBJ2-6, reads DGGITQSPKYLFRKEGQNVTLSCEQNLNHDAMYWYRQDPGQGLRLIYYSQIVNDFQKGDIAEGYSVSREKKESFPLTVTSAQKNPTAFYLCASSMASGANVLTFGAGSRLTVL.

This clone has a single count. The chain combines TRBV19 with TRBJ1-4, with no clear D. Trimming pared 8 bases from V and 7 bases from J, leaving 20 bases between. Per germline, CDR1 LNHDA and CDR2 SQIVND (reference sequence). The CDR3 has 15 amino acids. The chain's CDR3 is CASLEPGRSGEKLFF. The CDR3 nucleotides are TGTGCCAGTCTGGAGCCGGGGAGGAGTGGTGAAAAACTGTTTTTT.

This clone was seen only once. The chain combines TRBV10-3 with TRBJ2-5; 8 bases are shared with TRBD2. This CDR3 comprises 17 residues. Losses at the gene ends were 2 bases for V and 5 bases for J; bases not matched to a gene: 13. Germline CDR1 is ENHRY and CDR2 is SYGVKD. The CDR3: CAISEGSGLVSGETQYF. CDR3 nucleotide sequence: TGTGCCATCAGTGAGGGGTCGGGACTAGTGTCTGGTGAGACCCAGTACTTC.

The rearrangement uses TRBV10-3 and TRBJ2-5; 8 bases line up with TRBD1. The assigned J gene may be wrong: the sequence end matches TRBJ2-7 better. Germline-derived CDR1 and CDR2 are ENHRY and SYGVKD. There are 15 residues in the CDR3. As DNA, the CDR3 is TGTGCCATCAGGGCGGGGACAGGACTTCATTACGAGCAGTACTTC. Its protein is CAIRAGTGLHYEQYF.